This TCR beta chain was identified during a study of cytomegalovirus exposure and HLA in healthy donors. The sample holds a few counts of this clone. Per the germline V gene, CDR1 is SGHTA and CDR2 is FQGNSA. Trimming stripped 0 bases from V and 6 bases from J, with 9 bases between. This CDR3 contains 14 residues. The primer mix had 60 Vbeta and 13 Jbeta primers. Profiling relied on immunoSEQ multiplex PCR, and the TCRdb table lists in-frame clones only, not all of them. The sample records around 200,000 clones, roughly 80% being singletons. Sequencing was performed on PBMCs. This TCR derives from a woman younger than 30 in good health and CMV-seronegative. The chain carries TRBV7-2 and TRBJ1-5; D ambiguous. The DNA for the CDR3 is TGTGCCAGCAGCTTAGCGCCCGAGGTTCAGCCCCAGCATTTT. Its protein is CASSLAPEVQPQHF.